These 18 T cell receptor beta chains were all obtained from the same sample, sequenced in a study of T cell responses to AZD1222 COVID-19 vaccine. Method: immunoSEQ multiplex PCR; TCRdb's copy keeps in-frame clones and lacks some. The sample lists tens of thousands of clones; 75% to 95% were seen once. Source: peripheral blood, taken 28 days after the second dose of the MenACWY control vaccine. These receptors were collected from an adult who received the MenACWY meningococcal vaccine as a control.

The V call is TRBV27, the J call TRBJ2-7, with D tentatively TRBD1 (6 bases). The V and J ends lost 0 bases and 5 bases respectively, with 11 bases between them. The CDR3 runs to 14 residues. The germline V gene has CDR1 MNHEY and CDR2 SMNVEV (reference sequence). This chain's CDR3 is CASSLSTGFDEQYF. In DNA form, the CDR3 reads TGTGCCAGCAGTTTATCGACAGGTTTCGACGAGCAGTACTTC.

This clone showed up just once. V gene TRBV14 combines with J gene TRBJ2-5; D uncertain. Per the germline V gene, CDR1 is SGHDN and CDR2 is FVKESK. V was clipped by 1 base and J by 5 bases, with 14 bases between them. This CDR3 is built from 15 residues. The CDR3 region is CASSQARSPRETQYF. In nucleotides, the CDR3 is TGTGCCAGCAGCCAAGCGAGGAGCCCACGGGAGACCCAGTACTTC.

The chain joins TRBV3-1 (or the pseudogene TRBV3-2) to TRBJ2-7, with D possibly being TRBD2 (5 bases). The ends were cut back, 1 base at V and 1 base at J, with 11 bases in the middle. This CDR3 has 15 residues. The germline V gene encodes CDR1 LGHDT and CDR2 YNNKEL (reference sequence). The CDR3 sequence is CASSQVEGWSYEQYF. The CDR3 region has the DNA TGTGCCAGCAGCCAAGTCGAGGGCTGGTCCTACGAGCAGTACTTC.

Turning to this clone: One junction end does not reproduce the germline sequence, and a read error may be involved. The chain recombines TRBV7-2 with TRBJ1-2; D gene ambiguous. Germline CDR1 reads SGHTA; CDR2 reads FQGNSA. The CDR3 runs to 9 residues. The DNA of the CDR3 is TGTGCCGGATCGGACGGGCGGGTCTTC. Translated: CAGSDGRVF.

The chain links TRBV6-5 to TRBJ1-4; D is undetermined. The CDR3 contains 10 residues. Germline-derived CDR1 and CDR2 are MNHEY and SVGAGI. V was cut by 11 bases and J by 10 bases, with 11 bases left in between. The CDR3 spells CALEGRKLFF. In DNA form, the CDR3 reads TGTGCCCTTGAGGGCAGAAAACTGTTTTTT.

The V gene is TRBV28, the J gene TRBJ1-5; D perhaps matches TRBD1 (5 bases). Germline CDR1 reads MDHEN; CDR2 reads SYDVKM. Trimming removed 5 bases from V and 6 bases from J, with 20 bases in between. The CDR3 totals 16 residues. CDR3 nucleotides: TGTGCCAGCAGTCCGTCCGGGAGGGGACGGTTTCAGCCCCAGCATTTT. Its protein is CASSPSGRGRFQPQHF.

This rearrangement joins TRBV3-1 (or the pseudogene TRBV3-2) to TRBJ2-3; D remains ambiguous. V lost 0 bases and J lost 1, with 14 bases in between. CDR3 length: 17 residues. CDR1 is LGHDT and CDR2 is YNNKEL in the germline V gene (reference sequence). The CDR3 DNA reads TGTGCCAGCAGCCAAGATGGTCTGGAGACTCGCACAGATACGCAGTATTTT. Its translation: CASSQDGLETRTDTQYF.

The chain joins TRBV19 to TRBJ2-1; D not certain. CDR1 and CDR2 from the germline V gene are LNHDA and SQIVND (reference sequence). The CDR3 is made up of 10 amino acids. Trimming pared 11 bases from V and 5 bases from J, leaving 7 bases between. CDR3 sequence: CASGHNEQFF. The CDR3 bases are TGTGCCTCCGGACACAATGAGCAGTTCTTC.

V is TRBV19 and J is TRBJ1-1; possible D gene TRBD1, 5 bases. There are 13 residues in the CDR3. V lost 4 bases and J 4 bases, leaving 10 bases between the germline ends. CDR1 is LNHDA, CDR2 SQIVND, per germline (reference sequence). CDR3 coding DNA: TGTGCCAGTAGTAGCGGGGGGAGCACTGAAGCTTTCTTT. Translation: CASSSGGSTEAFF.

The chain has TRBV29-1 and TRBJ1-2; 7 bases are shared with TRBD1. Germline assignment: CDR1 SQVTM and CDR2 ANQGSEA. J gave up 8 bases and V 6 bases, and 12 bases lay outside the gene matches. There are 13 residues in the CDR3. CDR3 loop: CSVPTGKAWGYTF. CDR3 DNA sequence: TGCAGCGTCCCGACAGGGAAGGCATGGGGCTACACCTTC.

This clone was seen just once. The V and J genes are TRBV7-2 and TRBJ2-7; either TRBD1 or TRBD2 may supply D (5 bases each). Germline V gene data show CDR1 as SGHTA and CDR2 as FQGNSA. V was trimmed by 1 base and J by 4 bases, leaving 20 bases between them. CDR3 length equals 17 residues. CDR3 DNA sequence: TGTGCCAGCAGCTTAGAGAGTAAAACGGGACGAAGGTACGAGCAGTACTTC. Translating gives CASSLESKTGRRYEQYF.

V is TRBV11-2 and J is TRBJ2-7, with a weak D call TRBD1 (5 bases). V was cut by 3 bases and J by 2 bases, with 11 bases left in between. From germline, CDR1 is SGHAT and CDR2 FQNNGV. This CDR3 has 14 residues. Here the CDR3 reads CASSFSQGTYEQYF. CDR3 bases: TGTGCCAGCAGCTTCAGTCAGGGCACCTACGAGCAGTACTTC.

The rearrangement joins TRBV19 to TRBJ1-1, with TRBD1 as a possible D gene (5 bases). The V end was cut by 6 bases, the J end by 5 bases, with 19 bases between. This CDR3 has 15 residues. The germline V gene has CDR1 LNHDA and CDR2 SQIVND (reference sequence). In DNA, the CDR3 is TGTGCCAGTAGAGATCTGAGGGGCAGAGGTACTGAAGCTTTCTTT. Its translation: CASRDLRGRGTEAFF.

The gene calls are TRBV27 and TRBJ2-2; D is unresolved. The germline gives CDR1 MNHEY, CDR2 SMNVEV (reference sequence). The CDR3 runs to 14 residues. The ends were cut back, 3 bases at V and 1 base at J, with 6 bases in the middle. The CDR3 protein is CASSLSLNTGELFF. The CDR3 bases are TGTGCCAGCAGTTTGTCGCTGAACACCGGGGAGCTGTTTTTT.

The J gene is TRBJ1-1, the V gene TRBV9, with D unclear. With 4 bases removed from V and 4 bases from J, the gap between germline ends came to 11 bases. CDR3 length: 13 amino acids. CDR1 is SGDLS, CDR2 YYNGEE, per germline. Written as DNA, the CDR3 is TGTGCCAGCAGCCAAAGTGTAGGCACTGAAGCTTTCTTT. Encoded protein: CASSQSVGTEAFF.

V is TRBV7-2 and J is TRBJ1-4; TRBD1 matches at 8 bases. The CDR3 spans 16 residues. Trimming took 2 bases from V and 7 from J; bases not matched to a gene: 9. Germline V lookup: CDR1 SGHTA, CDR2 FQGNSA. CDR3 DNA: TGTGCCAGCAGCTTACGGCCTCAGGGGGCACGTGAAAAACTGTTTTTT. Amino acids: CASSLRPQGAREKLFF. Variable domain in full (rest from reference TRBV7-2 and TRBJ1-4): GAGVSQSPSNKVTEKGKDVELRCDPISGHTALYWYRQSLGQGLEFLIYFQGNSAPDKSGLPSDRFSAERTGGSVSTLTIQRTQQEDSAVYLCASSLRPQGAREKLFFGSGTQLSVL.

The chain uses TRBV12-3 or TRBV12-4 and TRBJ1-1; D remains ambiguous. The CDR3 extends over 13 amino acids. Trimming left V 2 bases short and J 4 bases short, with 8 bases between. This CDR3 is CASSLTAITEAFF. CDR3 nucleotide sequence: TGTGCCAGCAGTTTAACAGCTATCACTGAAGCTTTCTTT.

CDR3 nucleotide sequence: TGTGCCAGCAGTTTTGGGGGGGGGAACGAGCAGTACTTC. It specifies CASSFGGGNEQYF. The chain carries TRBV27 and TRBJ2-7; 7 nucleotides match TRBD2. Per the germline V gene, CDR1 is MNHEY and CDR2 is SMNVEV (reference sequence). The CDR3 extends over 13 amino acids. V was pared by 3 bases and J by 5 bases, with 4 bases of the junction left unmatched.